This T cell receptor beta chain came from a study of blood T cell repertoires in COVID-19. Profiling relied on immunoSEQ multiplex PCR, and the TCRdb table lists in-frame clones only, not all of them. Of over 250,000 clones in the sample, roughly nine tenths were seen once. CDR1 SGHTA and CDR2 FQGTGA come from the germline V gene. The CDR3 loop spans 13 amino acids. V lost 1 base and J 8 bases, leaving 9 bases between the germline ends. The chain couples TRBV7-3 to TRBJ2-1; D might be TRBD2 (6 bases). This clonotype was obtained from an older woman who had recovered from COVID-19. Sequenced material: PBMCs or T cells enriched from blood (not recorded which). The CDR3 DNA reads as TGTGCCAGCAGCTTAAGACTAGATGATGAGCAGTTCTTC. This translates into CASSLRLDDEQFF.